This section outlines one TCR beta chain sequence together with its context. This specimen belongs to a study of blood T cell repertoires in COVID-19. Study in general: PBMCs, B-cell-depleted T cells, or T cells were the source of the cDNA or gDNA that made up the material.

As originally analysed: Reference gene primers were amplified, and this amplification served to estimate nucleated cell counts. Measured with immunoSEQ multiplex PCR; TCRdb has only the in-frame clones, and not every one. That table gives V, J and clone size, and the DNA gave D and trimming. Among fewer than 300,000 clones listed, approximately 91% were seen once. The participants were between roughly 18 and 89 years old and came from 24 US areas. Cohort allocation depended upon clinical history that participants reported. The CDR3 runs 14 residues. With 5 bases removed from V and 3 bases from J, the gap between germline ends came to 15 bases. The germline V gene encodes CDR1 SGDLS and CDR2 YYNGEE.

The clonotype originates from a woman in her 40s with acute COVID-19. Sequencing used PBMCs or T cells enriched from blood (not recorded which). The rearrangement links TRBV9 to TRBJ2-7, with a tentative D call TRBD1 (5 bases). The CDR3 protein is CASSWGSGNYEQYF. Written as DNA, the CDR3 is TGTGCCAGCAGTTGGGGATCAGGGAACTACGAGCAGTACTTC.